The 21 T cell receptor beta chains reported below all come from one sample, sequenced in a study of blood T cell repertoires in COVID-19. The repertoire was sequenced with immunoSEQ multiplex PCR; TCRdb's copy has only in-frame clones and lacks some. The sample holds approximately 230,000 clones, roughly 85% seen once. Sample: peripheral blood. The receptors stem from a man aged 18 to 29 with active or convalescent COVID-19.

This rearrangement joins TRBV5-1 to TRBJ2-1; 9 bases agree with TRBD1. V trimming: 4 bases; J trimming: 0 bases; junction bases outside the gene matches: 5. Germline CDR1 reads SGHRS; CDR2 reads YFSETQ. This CDR3 is built from 16 residues. In DNA form, the CDR3 reads TGCGCCAGCAGCCACGGGACAGGGAGCTCCTACAATGAGCAGTTCTTC. Its translation: CASSHGTGSSYNEQFF.

V usage is TRBV18 and J usage is TRBJ1-1; tentative D call: TRBD1 (5 bases). Germline V gives CDR1 KGHSH, CDR2 LQKENI. V was cut by 6 bases and J by 6 bases, with 11 bases left in between. This CDR3 contains 12 residues. CDR3 sequence: CASSLRVPEAFF. CDR3 DNA: TGTGCCAGCTCGCTCAGGGTCCCTGAAGCTTTCTTT.

V is TRBV6-6 and J is TRBJ1-1; the D gene is possibly TRBD1 (6 bases). The CDR3 consists of 13 residues. CDR1 MNHNY and CDR2 SVGAGI come from the germline V gene (reference sequence). V lost 9 bases and J lost 5, with 16 bases in between. The CDR3 protein is CASREGVRTEAFF. As DNA, the CDR3 is TGTGCCAGTCGTGAGGGGGTAAGGACTGAAGCTTTCTTT.

The rearrangement joins TRBV13 to TRBJ2-2; tentatively, D is TRBD2 (5 bases). The germline V gene has CDR1 PRHDT and CDR2 FYEKMQ (reference sequence). The CDR3 spans 15 residues. Deletions cut 5 bases from V and 5 bases from J, with 15 bases between. Written as DNA, the CDR3 is TGTGCCAGCAGCCCGCCCCGGGGTGCAACCGGGGAGCTGTTTTTT. Protein sequence: CASSPPRGATGELFF.

The chain is built from TRBV5-6 and TRBJ2-3; D is unresolved. Between the trimmed V and J ends, which lost 0 bases and 6 bases, there was a span of 14 bases. Per germline, CDR1 SGHDT and CDR2 YYEEEE. The CDR3 totals 15 residues. The CDR3 loop is CASSLVGGVGDTQYF. The CDR3 region has the DNA TGTGCCAGCAGCTTGGTTGGCGGTGTTGGGGATACGCAGTATTTT.

The V and J genes are TRBV7-9 and TRBJ1-6, with D hard to call. The CDR3 extends over 13 amino acids. CDR1 is SEHNR, CDR2 FQNEAQ, per germline (reference sequence). V dropped 3 bases and J dropped 5 bases, with 5 bases sitting between them. The CDR3 nucleotides are TGTGCCAGCAGCTTCGGGAATAATTCACCCCTCCACTTT. Amino acids: CASSFGNNSPLHF.

V usage is TRBV7-2 and J usage is TRBJ2-3; TRBD2 aligns across 13 bases. CDR3 length: 15 residues. The germline gives CDR1 SGHTA, CDR2 FQGNSA. The V gene end was trimmed by 4 bases and the J gene end by 3 bases; junction bases not matched to a gene: 1. CDR3 DNA sequence: TGTGCCAGCAGCTCGGGACTAGCGGGGACAGATACGCAGTATTTT. It translates to CASSSGLAGTDTQYF.

This chain joins TRBV30 and TRBJ1-5; D is perhaps TRBD1 (6 bases). Trimming removed 6 bases from V and 9 bases from J, with 15 bases in between. Per germline, CDR1 GTSNPN and CDR2 SVGIG (reference sequence). The CDR3 covers 12 residues. Here the CDR3 DNA reads TGTGCCTGTTCGGCAGGGGCTGGGCCCCAGCATTTT. This codes for CACSAGAGPQHF.

The rearrangement joins TRBV13 to TRBJ2-7; TRBD2 aligns across 13 bases. Germline values: CDR1 PRHDT, CDR2 FYEKMQ (reference sequence). The CDR3 sequence is 16 residues long. Losses at the gene ends were 5 bases for V and 8 bases for J; bases not matched to a gene: 12. CDR3 sequence reads: CASSSRTSGGLYKQYF. The CDR3 nucleotides read TGTGCCAGCAGCAGCCGGACTAGCGGGGGATTATACAAGCAGTACTTC.

This sequence joins TRBV7-2 and TRBJ2-3, with TRBD2 matching 10 bases. This CDR3 spans 19 amino acids. The germline V gene has CDR1 SGHTA and CDR2 FQGNSA. The J segment lost 2 bases and the V segment lost 5 bases, leaving 16 bases of the junction unmatched. The CDR3 DNA is TGTGCCAGCAGCCGCAAGGCACTAGCGGGAACTACTAACACAGATACGCAGTATTTT. Translated: CASSRKALAGTTNTDTQYF.

The gene calls are TRBV19 and TRBJ2-3; maybe TRBD2 (5 bases). The CDR3 consists of 14 residues. CDR1 LNHDA and CDR2 SQIVND come from the germline V gene (reference sequence). V lost 5 bases to trimming and J lost 3 bases, with 12 bases between them. Written as DNA, the CDR3 is TGTGCCAGTAGTCTCGGGATGAGGACAGATACGCAGTATTTT. It is translated as CASSLGMRTDTQYF.

In regard to this clone: One end of the junction does not line up with germline, which may come from a read error. The chain joins TRBV9 to TRBJ2-3; TRBD2 agrees at 11 bases. The V gene's germline CDR1 is SGDLS and CDR2 YYNGEE. The length of the CDR3 is 15 residues. The chain's CDR3 is CASSVLTSGATPPDF. CDR3 nucleotide sequence: TGTGCCAGCAGCGTCCTGACTAGCGGGGCTACCCCCCCGGATTTT.

This clone was counted a single time. The rearrangement joins TRBV5-1 to TRBJ2-1; D is undetermined. V shed 1 base and J shed 12 bases, with 11 bases lying between them. Germline CDR1 SGHRS, CDR2 YFSETQ. CDR3 length: 12 amino acids. CDR3 in amino acids: CASSLSLEAQFF. DNA of the CDR3: TGCGCCAGCAGCTTGTCGCTCGAAGCGCAGTTCTTC. Looking up the rest from reference TRBV5-1 and TRBJ2-1 gives the full variable domain: KAGVTQTPRYLIKTRGQQVTLSCSPISGHRSVSWYQQTPGQGLQFLFEYFSETQRNKGNFPGRFSGRQFSNSRSEMNVSTLELGDSALYLCASSLSLEAQFFGPGTRLTVL.

The rearrangement joins TRBV10-3 to TRBJ2-1; D may be TRBD2 (5 bases). The CDR3 runs to 17 residues. The V end lost 4 bases, the J end lost 0 bases, and 16 bases lay between the germline ends. CDR1 is ENHRY and CDR2 is SYGVKD in the germline V gene. The CDR3 region is CAISGWERGGSYNEQFF. The CDR3 DNA reads TGTGCCATCAGTGGGTGGGAGCGAGGTGGCTCCTACAATGAGCAGTTCTTC.

The chain is built from TRBV24-1 and TRBJ1-2; 7 nucleotides agree with TRBD1. With V trimmed by 4 bases and J by 4 bases, 8 bases remained unmatched. The germline CDR1 and CDR2 sequences are KGHDR and SFDVKD. The CDR3 totals 15 residues. The CDR3 loop is CATSEGQGDIYGYTF. The CDR3 DNA sequence: TGTGCCACCAGTGAGGGGCAGGGGGATATCTATGGCTACACCTTC.

The chain uses TRBV27 and TRBJ2-1, with 7 bases lining up with TRBD1. CDR3 length equals 16 residues. Trimming took 6 bases from V and 2 from J; bases not matched to a gene: 10. Germline V CDR1 and CDR2: MNHEY, SMNVEV (reference sequence). The CDR3 loop is CASSPAGTATYNEQFF. The CDR3 DNA follows: TGTGCCAGCAGCCCGGCCGGGACAGCAACCTACAATGAGCAGTTCTTC.

V usage is TRBV18 and J usage is TRBJ1-3; the match to TRBD1 covers 9 bases. The CDR3 has 16 residues. The J segment lost 0 bases and the V segment lost 7 bases, leaving 7 bases of the junction unmatched. Per the germline V gene, CDR1 is KGHSH and CDR2 is LQKENI. The CDR3 here is CASLRGQGTSGNTIYF. In DNA, the CDR3 is TGTGCCAGCTTACGCGGACAGGGGACCTCTGGAAACACCATATATTTT.

This rearrangement joins TRBV7-9 to TRBJ2-1; the D gene is possibly TRBD1 (5 bases). The CDR3 consists of 11 residues. Germline CDR1 is SEHNR and CDR2 is FQNEAQ (reference sequence). Trimming stripped 5 bases from V and 15 bases from J, with 14 bases between. CDR3 sequence: CASSVQEDRFF. CDR3 DNA: TGTGCCAGCAGCGTACAGGAAGATCGGTTCTTC.

V gene TRBV7-8 combines with J gene TRBJ1-2; no firm D call. Germline V CDR1 and CDR2: SGHVS, FQNEAQ. The length of the CDR3 is 13 residues. Trimming removed 5 bases at V and 8 bases at J, with 15 bases between. CDR3 amino acids: CASSRRPSTGYTF. For the CDR3, the DNA is TGTGCCAGCAGCCGCCGTCCCTCTACCGGCTACACCTTC.

The CDR3 sequence: CASSRGGWTNTGELFF. CDR3 DNA: TGCGCCAGCAGCCGCGGGGGGTGGACGAACACCGGGGAGCTGTTTTTT. The chain uses TRBV5-1 and TRBJ2-2, with TRBD2 identical over 8 bases. V was pared by 4 bases and J by 0 bases, with 5 bases of the junction left unmatched. This CDR3 is built from 16 residues. Looked up from germline, CDR1 is SGHRS and CDR2 is YFSETQ.

This rearrangement joins TRBV4-3 to TRBJ2-2; 7 nucleotides align to TRBD2. The germline gives CDR1 LGHNA, CDR2 YSLEER. V lost 1 base to trimming and J lost 8 bases; unmatched junction nucleotides: 16. The CDR3 has 18 amino acids. This CDR3 reads CASSQVLLAAPVGGELFF. Written as DNA, the CDR3 is TGCGCCAGCAGCCAAGTTTTGCTAGCGGCGCCTGTGGGGGGGGAGCTGTTTTTT.